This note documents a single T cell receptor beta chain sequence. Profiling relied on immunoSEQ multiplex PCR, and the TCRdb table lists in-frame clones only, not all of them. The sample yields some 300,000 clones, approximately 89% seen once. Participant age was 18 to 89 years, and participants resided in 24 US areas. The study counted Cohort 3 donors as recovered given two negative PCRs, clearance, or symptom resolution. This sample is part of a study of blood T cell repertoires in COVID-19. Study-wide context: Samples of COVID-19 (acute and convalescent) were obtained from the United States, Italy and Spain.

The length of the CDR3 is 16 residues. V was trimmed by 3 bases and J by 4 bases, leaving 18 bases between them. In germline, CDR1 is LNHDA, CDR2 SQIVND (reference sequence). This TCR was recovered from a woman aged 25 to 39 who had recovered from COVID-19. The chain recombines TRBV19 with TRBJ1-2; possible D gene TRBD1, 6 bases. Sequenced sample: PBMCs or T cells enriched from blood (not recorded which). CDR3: CASSIDGGRVIYGYTF. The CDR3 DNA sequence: TGTGCCAGTAGTATTGACGGGGGGCGCGTTATCTATGGCTACACCTTC.